This TCR beta chain was profiled in a study of control samples from healthy donors and cancer patients. This clone was seen just once. This CDR3 comprises 13 residues. Trimming pared 6 bases from V and 7 bases from J, leaving 14 bases between. From germline, CDR1 is MNHEY and CDR2 SVGAGI. Assay: immunoSEQ multiplex PCR; the TCRdb copy retains only in-frame clones and omits some. The sample includes around 190,000 clones, about 92% of them seen just once. The receptor was derived from a man aged 25 to 45 in good health. The rearrangement joins TRBV6-5 to TRBJ2-3, with D possibly TRBD1 on 6 matching bases. Sample: blood. DNA for the CDR3: TGTGCCAGCAGCCGCACGGACAGCTATACGCAGTATTTT. Amino acid sequence: CASSRTDSYTQYF.